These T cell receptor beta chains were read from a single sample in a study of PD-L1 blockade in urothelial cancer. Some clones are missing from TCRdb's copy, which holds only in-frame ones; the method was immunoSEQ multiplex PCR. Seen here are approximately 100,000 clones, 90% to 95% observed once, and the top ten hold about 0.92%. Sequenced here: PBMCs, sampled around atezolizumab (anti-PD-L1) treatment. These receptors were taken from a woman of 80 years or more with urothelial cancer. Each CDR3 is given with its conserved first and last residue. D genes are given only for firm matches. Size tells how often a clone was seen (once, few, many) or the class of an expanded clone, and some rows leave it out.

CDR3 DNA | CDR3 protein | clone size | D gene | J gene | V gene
TGTGCTAGTGGTTTGTGGGCGGGAGGGCCGGGCACCGGGGAGCTGTTTTTT | CASGLWAGGPGTGELFF | . | TRBD2 | TRBJ2-2 | TRBV12-5
TGTGCCAGCAGTGAACCCTCTCACCGGAGCTCCTACAATGAGCAGTTCTTC | CASSEPSHRSSYNEQFF | . | . | TRBJ2-1 | TRBV2
TGCGCCAGCAGGTTCCAATCTGGGACAGGCCAATCTGGGGCCAACGTCCTGACTTTC | CASRFQSGTGQSGANVLTF | . | TRBD1 | TRBJ2-6 | TRBV5-1
TGTGCCAGCAGCAACCCAGGGGGCCCCAACTACAATGAGCAGTTCTTC | CASSNPGGPNYNEQFF | once | TRBD1 | TRBJ2-1 | TRBV7-3
TGTGCCAGCAGCTTGAGGCAGGGGGCTGAAGCTTTCTTT | CASSLRQGAEAFF | . | TRBD1 | TRBJ1-1 | TRBV5-6
TGTGCCAGCAGCAGCGGCACGGTACTTACTTACAATGAGCAGTTCTTC | CASSSGTVLTYNEQFF | . | . | TRBJ2-1 | TRBV5-8
TGTGCCAGCAGTTCGTCGACAGGGATGAATGAAAAACTGTTTTTT | CASSSSTGMNEKLFF | . | TRBD1 | TRBJ1-4 | TRBV2
TGCGCCAGCAGTGAGCCGCCTGGCGGCTTCTCTGGAAACACCATATATTTT | CASSEPPGGFSGNTIYF | . | . | TRBJ1-3 | TRBV10-2
TGCGCCAGCAGCCAACGTCTAGCGGGAGGGTACGAGCAGTACTTC | CASSQRLAGGYEQYF | few | TRBD2 | TRBJ2-7 | TRBV4-1
TGTGCCAGCAGCCGCGACAGAAACAATGAGCAGTTCTTC | CASSRDRNNEQFF | . | . | TRBJ2-1 | TRBV7-3
TGCGCCAGCAGTGGAGGACTAGCGGGGTCCTACAATGAGCAGTTCTTC | CASSGGLAGSYNEQFF | . | TRBD2 | TRBJ2-1 | TRBV10-2
TGTGCCAGCAGTAACGCAGGGGGGATGAACACTGAAGCTTTCTTT | CASSNAGGMNTEAFF | . | TRBD1 | TRBJ1-1 | TRBV9
TGTGCCAGCAGCAGAACAGGGTACGGCACAGATACGCAGTATTTT | CASSRTGYGTDTQYF | . | . | TRBJ2-3 | TRBV27
TGTGCCAGCAGCTTTGGACAGGGGGCGTATGAGACCCAGTACTTC | CASSFGQGAYETQYF | . | TRBD1 | TRBJ2-5 | TRBV5-4
TGTGCCAGCAGTTTGGGACTAGCGGGAGGAGGTAGCGAGACCCAGTACTTC | CASSLGLAGGGSETQYF | . | TRBD2 | TRBJ2-5 | TRBV27
TGTGCCTGGAGTGTGCCCAGCGGGAGACACAATGAGCAGTTCTTC | CAWSVPSGRHNEQFF | . | TRBD2 | TRBJ2-1 | TRBV30
TGCGCCAGCAGCTTGGTAGAAGCGGGAGGGCCCCATGAGCAGTTCTTC | CASSLVEAGGPHEQFF | . | TRBD2 | TRBJ2-1 | TRBV5-1
TGTGCCAGTCGATCCTGGGGGACCGGGAGGGTGTACACTGAAGCTTTCTTT | CASRSWGTGRVYTEAFF | once | . | TRBJ1-1 | TRBV28
TGTGCCTGGAGTGTACCCCGGGACAGGGGGTCGAACACTGAAGCTTTCTTT | CAWSVPRDRGSNTEAFF | . | TRBD1 | TRBJ1-1 | TRBV30
TGTGCCAGCAGCCAATTAAGCGCGAGAAACACTGAAGCTTTCTTT | CASSQLSARNTEAFF | . | . | TRBJ1-1 | TRBV16
TGTGCCAGCAGCGTAGAGGGAGCGGGCTATGGCTACACCTTC | CASSVEGAGYGYTF | . | . | TRBJ1-2 | TRBV9
TGTGCCAGTAGTGGCCGGTGGGGAGGCGGGAGGGACAATGAGCAGTTCTTC | CASSGRWGGGRDNEQFF | . | TRBD2 | TRBJ2-1 | TRBV19
TGTGCCAGCAGCGTAGGGCAGGGGAGGGGCGCCGGGGAGCTGTTTTTT | CASSVGQGRGAGELFF | . | . | TRBJ2-2 | TRBV9
TGTGCCAGCAGTTTAGGCAGGCATTCCTACGAGCAGTACTTC | CASSLGRHSYEQYF | . | . | TRBJ2-7 | TRBV28
TGTGCCAGCAGCTCCCAAGGACTAGTTCGTGAGCAGTACTTC | CASSSQGLVREQYF | . | TRBD2 | TRBJ2-7 | TRBV7-9
TGTGCCAGCAGCCAGGACACGGGACAGTCCTACGAGCAGTACTTC | CASSQDTGQSYEQYF | . | TRBD1 | TRBJ2-7 | TRBV4-2
TGTGCCAGCAGCCCCCCGGGAGCCTCCTACAATGAGCAGTTCTTC | CASSPPGASYNEQFF | . | . | TRBJ2-1 | TRBV7-9
TGTGCCAGCAGCTTAGCGGGAGGTCAGCCCCAGCATTTT | CASSLAGGQPQHF | . | . | TRBJ1-5 | TRBV11-2
TGTGCCAGCAGTCCCGGGACAGGGGGCAAGACTGAAGCTTTCTTT | CASSPGTGGKTEAFF | . | TRBD1 | TRBJ1-1 | TRBV27
TGTGCCAGCAGTGTTCGGGAGGCCAAAAACATTCAGTACTTC | CASSVREAKNIQYF | . | . | TRBJ2-4 | TRBV6-1
TGCGCCAGCAGCTCCCCCGGGGGGGCCCTCTACAATGAGCAGTTCTTC | CASSSPGGALYNEQFF | . | TRBD2 | TRBJ2-1 | TRBV7-8
TGTGCTAGTGGTTTGGTAGGGACACTCTATGGCTACACCTTC | CASGLVGTLYGYTF | . | . | TRBJ1-2 | TRBV12-5
TGTGCCAGCAGCTTAGAAACTAGCGGCGAGCAGTACTTC | CASSLETSGEQYF | . | TRBD2 | TRBJ2-7 | TRBV11-2
TGTGCCAGCAGTTCGGGAGGGGGCCCAAGTTCCTACGAGCAGTACTTC | CASSSGGGPSSYEQYF | . | . | TRBJ2-7 | TRBV28
TGTGCCAGTGTATCCGGGACAGGGCCCTATGGCTACACCTTC | CASVSGTGPYGYTF | . | TRBD1 | TRBJ1-2 | TRBV19